This T cell receptor (beta chain) appears in the sequencing data of a study of T cell repertoires in cytomegalovirus infection. The wider study: Shared public TCR beta signatures pointed to both CMV infection and a matching HLA type.

This clonotype appeared many times. Antigen: not known. TCRdb processed the reads anew with MiXCR; each CDR3 protein has one entry. Here the sample spans 200,000 to 300,000 distinct CDR3 sequences, less than 9.5% being singletons. The CDR3 is 13 amino acids. Trimming left V 5 bases short and J 7 bases short, with 12 bases between. Study-wide findings and caveats: Across the ex vivo response, the dominant clonotypes were HLA-C-restricted CMV-specific TCR beta clonotypes.

This TCR was recovered from a human donor in good health (CMV status not recorded). Some clones in this sample may be carry-over from other donors' samples. The sample was PBMCs. The chain uses TRBV12-3 or TRBV12-4 and TRBJ1-5; D ambiguous. CDR3 sequence (DNA): TGTGCCAGCAGTCCCCCCCAAGGCCAGCCCCAGCATTTT. Translation gives CASSPPQGQPQHF.